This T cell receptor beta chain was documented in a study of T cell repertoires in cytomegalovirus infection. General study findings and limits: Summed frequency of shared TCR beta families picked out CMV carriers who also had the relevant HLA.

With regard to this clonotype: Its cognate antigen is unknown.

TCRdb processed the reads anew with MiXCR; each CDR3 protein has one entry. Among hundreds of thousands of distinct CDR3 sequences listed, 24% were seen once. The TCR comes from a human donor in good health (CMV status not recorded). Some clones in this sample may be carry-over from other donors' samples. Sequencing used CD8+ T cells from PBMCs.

CDR3 sequence reads: CSAAGTLSIYEQYV. CDR3 DNA sequence: TGCAGTGCGGCCGGGACTTTATCCATCTACGAGCAGTACGTC. The chain employs TRBV20-1 and TRBJ2-7, with TRBD2 as a possible D gene (6 bases). The V and J ends lost 6 bases and 3 bases respectively, with 18 bases between them. The CDR3 totals 14 residues. Germline lookup yields CDR1 DFQATT and CDR2 SNEGSKA (reference sequence).